These 20 T cell receptor beta chains originate from one sample sequenced in a study of T cell responses to AZD1222 COVID-19 vaccine. Using immunoSEQ multiplex PCR, the repertoire was profiled, and TCRdb retains in-frame clones only, with some absent. This table holds more than 150,000 clones, approximately 91% found once. Sample: peripheral blood, taken 28 days after the second AZD1222 dose. The receptors come from an adult who received the AZD1222 COVID-19 vaccine.

The chain combines TRBV11-3 with TRBJ2-3; 8 nucleotides match TRBD2. The ends lost 4 bases at V and 0 bases at J; junction bases unmatched: 6. In germline, CDR1 is SGHNT, CDR2 YENEEA. The CDR3 has 16 amino acids. In nucleotides, the CDR3 is TGTGCCAGCAGCTCGGGGACTAGACCTAGCACAGATACGCAGTATTTT. As protein: CASSSGTRPSTDTQYF. The whole variable domain, remainder taken from reference TRBV11-3 and TRBJ2-3, is EAGVVQSPRYKIIEKKQPVAFWCNPISGHNTLYWYLQNLGQGPELLIRYENEEAVDDSQLPKDRFSAERLKGVDSTLKIQPAELGDSAVYLCASSSGTRPSTDTQYFGPGTRLTVL.

This chain connects TRBV9 to TRBJ1-2; D unclear. Germline CDR1 SGDLS, CDR2 YYNGEE. The CDR3 sequence is 14 residues long. V was cut by 4 bases and J by 2 bases, with 12 bases left in between. This CDR3 reads CASSPSLGNYGYTF. The CDR3 nucleotides are TGTGCCAGCAGCCCTTCATTAGGGAACTATGGCTACACCTTC.

The V and J genes are TRBV3-1 (or the pseudogene TRBV3-2) and TRBJ1-5; D is unresolved. The germline V gene has CDR1 LGHDT and CDR2 YNNKEL (reference sequence). V was shortened by 1 base and J by 5 bases, with 9 bases between the two germline ends. The CDR3 length is 14 residues. Here the CDR3 DNA reads TGTGCCAGCAGCCAAGTTAGCGGAGATCAGCCCCAGCATTTT. Translation: CASSQVSGDQPQHF.

This chain connects TRBV27 to TRBJ1-6; TRBD1 matches 7 bases. Germline loops: CDR1 MNHEY, CDR2 SMNVEV (reference sequence). The CDR3 has 15 amino acids. The V gene end was trimmed by 7 bases and the J gene end by 5 bases; junction bases not matched to a gene: 8. The CDR3 bases are TGTGCCAGCAAAGTAGACAGGGTTAATAATTCACCCCTCCACTTT. Its translation: CASKVDRVNNSPLHF.

The count of this clone is one. V is TRBV7-9 and J is TRBJ2-3, with 8 bases that match TRBD2. V trimming: 5 bases; J trimming: 3 bases; junction bases outside the gene matches: 1. From germline, CDR1 is SEHNR and CDR2 FQNEAQ (reference sequence). The CDR3 loop spans 13 amino acids. CDR3 amino acids: CASSQRGTDTQYF. The CDR3 DNA reads as TGTGCCAGCAGCCAGCGGGGGACAGATACGCAGTATTTT.

The rearrangement joins TRBV27 to TRBJ1-5; 7 positions agree with TRBD1. The CDR3 runs 16 residues. The germline gives CDR1 MNHEY, CDR2 SMNVEV (reference sequence). V lost 4 bases, J lost 4 bases, and 10 bases stayed unmatched. CDR3 DNA sequence: TGTGCCAGCAGTTCCAGACAGGGAGGGATTAATCAGCCCCAGCATTTT. This sequence encodes CASSSRQGGINQPQHF.

The chain is built from TRBV5-5 and TRBJ1-3, with TRBD1 as a possible D gene (5 bases). From germline, CDR1 is SGHKS and CDR2 YYEKEE (reference sequence). The CDR3 is made up of 15 amino acids. Trimming removed 4 bases from V and 3 bases from J, with 14 bases in between. The CDR3 DNA reads as TGTGCCAGCAGCCGTGGGGACTCGCGTGGAAACACCATATATTTT. This codes for CASSRGDSRGNTIYF. The variable domain in full, completed from reference TRBV5-5 and TRBJ1-3, reads DAGVTQSPTHLIKTRGQQVTLRCSPISGHKSVSWYQQVLGQGPQFIFQYYEKEERGRGNFPDRFSARQFPNYSSELNVNALLLGDSALYLCASSRGDSRGNTIYFGEGSWLTVV.

The chain carries TRBV16 and TRBJ2-2; unclear D gene. In germline, CDR1 is KGHSY, CDR2 FQNENV. Trimming took 4 bases from V and 6 from J, leaving 9 bases between them. The CDR3 runs 13 residues. CDR3 DNA: TGTGCCAGCAGCCGCCAAGGTCCCGGGGAGCTGTTTTTT. Protein product: CASSRQGPGELFF.

The chain has TRBV7-7 and TRBJ2-3, with D unclear. Trimming removed 6 bases at V and 2 bases at J, with 9 bases between. The CDR3 length is 13 residues. The germline V gene has CDR1 SSHAT and CDR2 FNYEAQ (reference sequence). In DNA form, the CDR3 reads TGTGCCAGCAGTGTCGCTTACACAGATACGCAGTATTTT. Protein: CASSVAYTDTQYF.

The genes are TRBV9 and TRBJ2-7, with 9 bases lining up with TRBD2. The CDR3 extends over 15 amino acids. The ends lost 2 bases at V and 2 bases at J; junction bases unmatched: 5. From germline, CDR1 is SGDLS and CDR2 YYNGEE. The CDR3 is CASSVGAGGPYEQYF. The CDR3 DNA reads as TGTGCCAGCAGCGTGGGAGCGGGGGGCCCCTACGAGCAGTACTTC.

This chain joins TRBV3-1 (or the pseudogene TRBV3-2) and TRBJ1-3, with 8 bases matching TRBD1. The CDR3 loop spans 17 amino acids. The germline V gene has CDR1 LGHDT and CDR2 YNNKEL (reference sequence). After removal of 2 bases from V and 0 bases from J, the junction contained 6 bases not matched to a gene. CDR3 amino acids: CASSQSGTGFSGNTIYF. The DNA of the CDR3 is TGTGCCAGCAGCCAATCCGGGACAGGTTTCTCTGGAAACACCATATATTTT.

This clone was detected only once. The chain joins TRBV28 to TRBJ1-2; D is undetermined. The CDR3 consists of 15 residues. Germline assignment: CDR1 MDHEN and CDR2 SYDVKM. V was trimmed by 5 bases and J by 4 bases, leaving 17 bases between them. The CDR3 spells CASSLEAAQFYGYTF. CDR3 DNA sequence: TGTGCCAGCAGTCTCGAAGCTGCGCAGTTCTATGGCTACACCTTC.

J is TRBJ2-1 and V is TRBV11-3, with D tentatively TRBD2 (5 bases). With 5 bases removed from V and 8 bases from J, the gap between germline ends came to 10 bases. The CDR3 runs 12 residues. Germline CDR1 and CDR2: SGHNT and YENEEA. The CDR3 here is CASSQGLYEQFF. Written as DNA, the CDR3 is TGTGCCAGCAGCCAAGGACTTTATGAGCAGTTCTTC.

The V gene is TRBV11-2, the J gene TRBJ1-2, with 7 bases that match TRBD1. Trimming at V came to 6 bases and at J to 5 bases, leaving 6 bases not matched to a gene. The CDR3 is made up of 13 amino acids. Germline V CDR1 and CDR2: SGHAT, FQNNGV. CDR3 residues: CASSLGTEYGYTF. The DNA of the CDR3 is TGTGCCAGCAGTCTCGGGACAGAGTATGGCTACACCTTC.

The genes are TRBV4-1 and TRBJ1-1; no clear D. The V gene's germline CDR1 is MGHRA and CDR2 YSYEKL. V was shortened by 0 bases and J by 1 base, with 15 bases between the two germline ends. This CDR3 contains 17 residues. The CDR3 DNA follows: TGCGCCAGCAGCCAAGACTCCTTGGGCAGGAGGAACACTGAAGCTTTCTTT. Its translation is CASSQDSLGRRNTEAFF.

Only one count was recorded for this clone. The chain has TRBV5-1 and TRBJ2-3; D remains ambiguous. The CDR3 contains 15 residues. V gave up 0 bases and J gave up 1 base, with 9 bases separating them. Germline CDR1 is SGHRS and CDR2 is YFSETQ. The CDR3 bases are TGCGCCAGCAGCTTGGAGGGCTCACGCACAGATACGCAGTATTTT. This gives the protein CASSLEGSRTDTQYF. The variable domain in full, completed from reference TRBV5-1 and TRBJ2-3, reads KAGVTQTPRYLIKTRGQQVTLSCSPISGHRSVSWYQQTPGQGLQFLFEYFSETQRNKGNFPGRFSGRQFSNSRSEMNVSTLELGDSALYLCASSLEGSRTDTQYFGPGTRLTVL.

The chain carries TRBV7-9 and TRBJ2-3; 7 nucleotides align to TRBD1. The CDR3 loop spans 19 amino acids. In germline, CDR1 is SEHNR, CDR2 FQNEAQ (reference sequence). V shed 7 bases, J shed 1 base, and the junction held 20 bases outside the gene matches. CDR3 protein: CASTEFPLRGQRGTDTQYF. CDR3 bases: TGTGCCAGCACCGAATTTCCACTCAGGGGACAGAGGGGCACAGATACGCAGTATTTT.

This chain links TRBV19 with TRBJ2-1; maybe TRBD2 (6 bases). CDR3 size: 15 residues. With 3 bases removed from V and 0 bases from J, the gap between germline ends came to 9 bases. Germline V lookup: CDR1 LNHDA, CDR2 SQIVND (reference sequence). The CDR3 here is CASSIQGLSYNEQFF. The CDR3 region has the DNA TGTGCCAGTAGTATTCAGGGACTCTCCTACAATGAGCAGTTCTTC.

This chain uses TRBV19 with TRBJ1-4, with TRBD1 identical over 7 bases. This CDR3 comprises 16 residues. Germline assignment: CDR1 LNHDA and CDR2 SQIVND (reference sequence). V lost 9 bases to trimming and J lost 0 bases; unmatched junction nucleotides: 10. Here the CDR3 DNA reads TGTGCCAGCCAGGGACAGAGCGCAGCAACTAATGAAAAACTGTTTTTT. This gives the protein CASQGQSAATNEKLFF.

In DNA form, the CDR3 reads TGCGCCAGCACGAGGGGAAGCACCGGGGAGCTGTTTTTT. The encoded protein is CASTRGSTGELFF. The chain combines TRBV5-1 with TRBJ2-2, with D perhaps being TRBD1 or TRBD2 (5 bases each). CDR1 and CDR2 from the germline V gene are SGHRS and YFSETQ. The CDR3 spans 13 residues. V lost 6 bases and J 4 bases, leaving 10 bases between the germline ends.